This T cell receptor (beta chain) came from a study of blood T cells in healthy people across ages. Across the study: Per every two T cells, about one barcoded beta molecule was captured by template switching.

Regarding the study as a whole: Versus aged donors, long-lived donors had higher diversity and more naive CD4+ cells.

A sample-barcoded 5' primer and a J-beta primer mix were used in a second PCR of about 6 to 11 cycles. TCRdb reanalysed the 5' RACE reads using MiXCR and keeps one entry per CDR3 protein. The top ten clones hold approximately 15% of a sample with 630,000 or so distinct CDR3 sequences, roughly 30% of them seen once. With respect to this clonotype: Its target is unknown.

Per-sample PBMC isolation yielded at least 6.5 million cells. Per germline, CDR1 PRHDT and CDR2 FYEKMQ (reference sequence). The CDR3 covers 19 residues. Unmatched junction bases numbered 18, after V lost 5 bases and J lost 2 bases. The sequenced material came from blood. The receptor's source is a woman aged 80 or over in good health. V usage is TRBV13 and J usage is TRBJ1-1, with 9 nucleotides matching TRBD1. This CDR3 reads CASSTPRDRVRRVNTEAFF. For the CDR3, the DNA is TGTGCCAGCAGCACGCCCCGGGACAGGGTACGCAGAGTTAACACTGAAGCTTTCTTT.